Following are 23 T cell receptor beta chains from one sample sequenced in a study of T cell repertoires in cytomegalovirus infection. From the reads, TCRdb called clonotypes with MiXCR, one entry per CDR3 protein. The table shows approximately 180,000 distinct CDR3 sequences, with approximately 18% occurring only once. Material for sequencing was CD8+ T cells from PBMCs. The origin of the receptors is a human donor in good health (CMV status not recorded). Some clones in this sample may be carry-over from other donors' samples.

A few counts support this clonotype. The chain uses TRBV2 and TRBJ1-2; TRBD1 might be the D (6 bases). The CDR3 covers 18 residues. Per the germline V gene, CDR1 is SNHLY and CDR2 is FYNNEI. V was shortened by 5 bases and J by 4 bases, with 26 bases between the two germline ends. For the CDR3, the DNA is TGTGCCAGCAGTACTACCACCCTAACAGGGCTTACTCTCTATGGCTACACCTTC. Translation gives CASSTTTLTGLTLYGYTF.

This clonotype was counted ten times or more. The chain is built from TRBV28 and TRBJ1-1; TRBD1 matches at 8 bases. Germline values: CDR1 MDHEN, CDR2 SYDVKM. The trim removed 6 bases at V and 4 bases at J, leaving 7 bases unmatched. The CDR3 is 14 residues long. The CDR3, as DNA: TGTGCCAGCAGCAGACAGGGGAGGGCCACTGAAGCTTTCTTT. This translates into CASSRQGRATEAFF.

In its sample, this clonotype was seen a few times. CDR3 protein: CASSSDTGSSYNEQFF. The CDR3 DNA reads TGTGCCAGCAGCTCGGATACAGGGAGCTCCTACAATGAGCAGTTCTTC. The chain employs TRBV9 and TRBJ2-1, with a possible D match to TRBD1 (6 bases). V was cut by 4 bases and J by 0 bases, with 14 bases left in between. This CDR3 contains 16 residues. From germline, CDR1 is SGDLS and CDR2 YYNGEE. Supplemented by reference TRBV9 and TRBJ2-1, the full variable domain reads DSGVTQTPKHLITATGQRVTLRCSPRSGDLSVYWYQQSLDQGLQFLIQYYNGEERAKGNILERFSAQQFPDLHSELNLSSLELGDSALYFCASSSDTGSSYNEQFFGPGTRLTVL.

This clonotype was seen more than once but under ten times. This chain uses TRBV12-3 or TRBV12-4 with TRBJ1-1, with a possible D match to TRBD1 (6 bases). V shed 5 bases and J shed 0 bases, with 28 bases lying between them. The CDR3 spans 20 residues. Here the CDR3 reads CASSTQRTGPVLRVNTEAFF. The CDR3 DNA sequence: TGTGCCAGCAGTACCCAAAGAACAGGGCCGGTACTGCGGGTGAACACTGAAGCTTTCTTT.

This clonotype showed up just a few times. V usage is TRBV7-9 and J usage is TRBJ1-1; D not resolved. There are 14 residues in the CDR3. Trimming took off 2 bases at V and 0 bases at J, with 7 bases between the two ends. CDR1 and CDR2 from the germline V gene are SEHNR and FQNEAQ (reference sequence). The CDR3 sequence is CASSLNILNTEAFF. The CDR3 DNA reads TGTGCCAGCAGCTTAAACATACTGAACACTGAAGCTTTCTTT.

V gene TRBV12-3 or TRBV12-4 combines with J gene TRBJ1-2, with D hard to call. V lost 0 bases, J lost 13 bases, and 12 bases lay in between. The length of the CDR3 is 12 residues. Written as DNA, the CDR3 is TGTGCCAGCAGTTTAGCGCTCCGTTATTTCACCTTC. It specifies CASSLALRYFTF.

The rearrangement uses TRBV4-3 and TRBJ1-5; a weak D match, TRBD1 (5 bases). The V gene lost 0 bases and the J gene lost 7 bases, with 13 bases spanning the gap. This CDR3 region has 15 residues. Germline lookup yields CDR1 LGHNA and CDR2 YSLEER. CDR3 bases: TGCGCCAGCAGCCAAGATAAGCGGGGCCACCAGCCCCAGCATTTT. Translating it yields CASSQDKRGHQPQHF.

In DNA, the CDR3 is TGTGCCAGCAGTTTTTTCTATAGGGCTCAGGGTGAAAAACTGTTTTTT. It is translated as CASSFFYRAQGEKLFF. The chain joins TRBV28 to TRBJ1-4; the D gene is possibly TRBD1 (5 bases). CDR1 and CDR2 from the germline V gene are MDHEN and SYDVKM. This CDR3 region has 16 residues. Trimming stripped 3 bases from V and 7 bases from J, with 18 bases between.

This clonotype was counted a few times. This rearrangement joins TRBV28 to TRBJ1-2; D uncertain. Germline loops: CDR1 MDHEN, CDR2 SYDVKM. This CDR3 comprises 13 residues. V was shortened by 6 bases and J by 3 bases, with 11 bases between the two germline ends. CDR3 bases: TGTGCCAGCAGCCTTGAGGGATACTATGGCTACACCTTC. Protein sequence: CASSLEGYYGYTF.

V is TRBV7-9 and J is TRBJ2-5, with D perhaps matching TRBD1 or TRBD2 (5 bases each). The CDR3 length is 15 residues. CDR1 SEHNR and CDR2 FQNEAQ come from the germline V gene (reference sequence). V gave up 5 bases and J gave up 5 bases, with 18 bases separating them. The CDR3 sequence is CASSPTGQGWETQYF. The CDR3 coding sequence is TGTGCCAGCAGCCCTACGGGGCAGGGTTGGGAGACCCAGTACTTC.

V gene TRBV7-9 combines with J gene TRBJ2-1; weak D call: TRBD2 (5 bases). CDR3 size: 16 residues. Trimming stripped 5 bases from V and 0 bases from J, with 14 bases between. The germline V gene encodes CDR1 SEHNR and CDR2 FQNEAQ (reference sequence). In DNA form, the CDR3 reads TGTGCCAGCAGCCCCCCGGGGTCGAGCTCCTACAATGAGCAGTTCTTC. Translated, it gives CASSPPGSSSYNEQFF.

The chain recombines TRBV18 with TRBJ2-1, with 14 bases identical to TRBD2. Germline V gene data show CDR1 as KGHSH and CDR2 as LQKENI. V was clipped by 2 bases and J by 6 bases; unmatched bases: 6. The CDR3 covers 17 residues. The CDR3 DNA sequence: TGTGCCAGCTCACCATTCGGACTAGCGGGGGGCGGCAATGAGCAGTTCTTC. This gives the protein CASSPFGLAGGGNEQFF.

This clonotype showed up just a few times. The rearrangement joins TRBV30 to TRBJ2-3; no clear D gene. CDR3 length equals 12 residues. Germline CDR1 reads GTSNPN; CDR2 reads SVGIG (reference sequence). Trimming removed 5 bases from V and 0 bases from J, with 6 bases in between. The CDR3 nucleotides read TGTGCCTGGGATGTAAGCACAGATACGCAGTATTTT. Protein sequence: CAWDVSTDTQYF.

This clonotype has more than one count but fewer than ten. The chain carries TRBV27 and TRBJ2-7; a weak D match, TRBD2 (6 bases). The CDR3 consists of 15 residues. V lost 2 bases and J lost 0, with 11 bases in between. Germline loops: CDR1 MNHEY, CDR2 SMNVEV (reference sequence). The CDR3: CASSLIIGSSYEQYF. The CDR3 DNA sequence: TGTGCCAGCAGTTTAATCATCGGGAGCTCCTACGAGCAGTACTTC.

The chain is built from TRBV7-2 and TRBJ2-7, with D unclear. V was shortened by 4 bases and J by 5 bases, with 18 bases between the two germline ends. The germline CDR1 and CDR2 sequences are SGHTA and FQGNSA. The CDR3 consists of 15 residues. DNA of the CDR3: TGTGCCAGCAGCTCGAACGGACCCATTTCCAACGAGCAGTACTTC. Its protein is CASSSNGPISNEQYF.

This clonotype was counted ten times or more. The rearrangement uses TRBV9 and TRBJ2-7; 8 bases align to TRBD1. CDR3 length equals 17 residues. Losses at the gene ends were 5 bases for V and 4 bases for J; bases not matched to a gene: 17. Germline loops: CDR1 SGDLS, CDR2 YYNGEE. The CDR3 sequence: CASSHSTRGGQEYEQYF. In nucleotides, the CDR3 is TGTGCCAGCAGTCACTCAACTAGAGGGGGACAGGAGTACGAGCAGTACTTC.

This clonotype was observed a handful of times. This CDR3 reads CASSGWGPGAKNIQYF. CDR3 sequence (DNA): TGTGCCAGCAGCGGGTGGGGTCCAGGGGCCAAAAACATTCAGTACTTC. The chain employs TRBV11-2 and TRBJ2-4, with a tentative D call TRBD1 (5 bases). Germline V CDR1 and CDR2: SGHAT, FQNNGV. The V end was cut by 5 bases, the J end by 1 base, with 15 bases between. The length of the CDR3 is 16 residues.

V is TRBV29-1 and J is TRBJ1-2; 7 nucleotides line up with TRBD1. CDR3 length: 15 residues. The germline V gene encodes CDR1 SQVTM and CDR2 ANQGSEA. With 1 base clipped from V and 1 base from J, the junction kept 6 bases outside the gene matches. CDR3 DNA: TGCAGCGTTGAAGCGCGGACAGGATATAACTATGGCTACACCTTC. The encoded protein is CSVEARTGYNYGYTF.

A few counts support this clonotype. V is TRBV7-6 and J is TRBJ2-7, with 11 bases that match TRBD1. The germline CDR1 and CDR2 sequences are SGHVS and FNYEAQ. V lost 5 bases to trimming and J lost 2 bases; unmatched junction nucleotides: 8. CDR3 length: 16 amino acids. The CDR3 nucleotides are TGTGCCAGCAGCCCTGCAGGGGACAGGGGGACCTACGAGCAGTACTTC. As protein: CASSPAGDRGTYEQYF.

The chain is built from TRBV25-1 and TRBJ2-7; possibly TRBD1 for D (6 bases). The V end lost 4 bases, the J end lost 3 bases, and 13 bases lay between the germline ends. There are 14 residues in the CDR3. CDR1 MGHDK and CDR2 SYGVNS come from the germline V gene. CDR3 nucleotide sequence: TGTGCCAGCAGTGGGACAGAAGACAGCTACGAGCAGTACTTC. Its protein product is CASSGTEDSYEQYF.

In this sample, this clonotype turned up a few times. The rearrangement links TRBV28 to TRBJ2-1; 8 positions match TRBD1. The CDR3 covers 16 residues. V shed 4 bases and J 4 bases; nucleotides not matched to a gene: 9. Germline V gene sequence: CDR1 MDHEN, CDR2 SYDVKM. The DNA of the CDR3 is TGTGCCAGCAGTTCCATGGGACAGGAAATATACAATGAGCAGTTCTTC. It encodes CASSSMGQEIYNEQFF.

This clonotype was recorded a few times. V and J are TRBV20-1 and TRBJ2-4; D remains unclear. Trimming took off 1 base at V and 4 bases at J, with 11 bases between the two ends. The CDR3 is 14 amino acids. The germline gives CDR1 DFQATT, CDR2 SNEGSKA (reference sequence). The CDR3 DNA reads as TGCAGTGCTAGAGGCGCTGAGTGGAAAAACATTCAGTACTTC. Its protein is CSARGAEWKNIQYF.

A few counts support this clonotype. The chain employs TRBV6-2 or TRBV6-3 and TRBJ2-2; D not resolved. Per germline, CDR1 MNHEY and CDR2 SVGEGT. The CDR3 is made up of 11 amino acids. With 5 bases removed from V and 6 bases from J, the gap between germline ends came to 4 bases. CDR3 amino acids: CASSRSGELFF. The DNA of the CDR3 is TGTGCCAGCAGTCGTTCCGGGGAGCTGTTTTTT.